This is a list of T cell receptor beta chains from one sample in a study of radiotherapy plus CTLA-4 blockade in lung cancer. Sequenced by immunoSEQ multiplex PCR; TCRdb stores in-frame clones only, minus some. The sample shows tens of thousands of clones, approximately 75% of them seen only once. This specimen consisted of peripheral blood, obtained from a patient treated with radiotherapy plus ipilimumab. These receptors were obtained from a human donor with non-small cell lung cancer who had a complete response to radiotherapy plus ipilimumab. Both conserved end residues are part of each CDR3. Fields, in order: J gene, V gene, D gene, CDR3 protein. The D gene is left open where the match is weak.

>TRBJ2-3|TRBV10-1|.
CASSQQGSESDTQYF
>TRBJ1-1|TRBV7-6|TRBD1
CASSSSRDRGLRAFF
>TRBJ1-4|TRBV6-1|TRBD1
CASSGRDRGGEKLFF
>TRBJ2-1|TRBV4-1|TRBD2
CASSQETSGFYNEQFF
>TRBJ1-1|TRBV12-5|.
CASGLRLFEAFF
>TRBJ1-2|TRBV23-1|TRBD1
CASRAGQGAVSLYGYTF
>TRBJ2-3|TRBV13|TRBD2
CASSSRLAGYSYGTDTQYF
>TRBJ1-4|TRBV18|TRBD1
CASSPGQGSEKLFF
>TRBJ1-6|TRBV7-2|.
CASSLLFRDSPLHF
>TRBJ2-3|TRBV5-1|.
CASSLNREPDTQYF
>TRBJ1-4|TRBV18|.
CASSQWGDANEKLFF
>TRBJ1-2|TRBV30|.
CAWSVGRTHYGYTF
>TRBJ1-5|TRBV4-1|.
CASSQDRGAIIGNQPQHF
>TRBJ1-2|TRBV19|TRBD1
CASSISGLTGHYGYTF
>TRBJ2-2|TRBV10-3|.
CAINFQGSGELFF
>TRBJ1-6|TRBV9|TRBD1
CASSIGTGGSPLHF
>TRBJ2-1|TRBV20-1|.
CSARDMDEQFF
>TRBJ1-1|TRBV4-1|.
CASSQGVTSLAEAFF
>TRBJ1-1|TRBV10-3|.
CAIRPEGRVTEAFF
>TRBJ1-4|TRBV7-9|.
CASSSMATNEKLFF
>TRBJ1-2|TRBV7-2|.
CASRRPGQILANYGYTF
>TRBJ2-7|TRBV7-6|TRBD1
CASSLGQGAYEQYF
>TRBJ2-7|TRBV30|.
CAWSVERRGLGQYF
>TRBJ1-2|TRBV5-6|.
CASSLTEFNNYGYTF
>TRBJ1-5|TRBV6-6|.
CASRPGSPSSNQPQHF
>TRBJ2-5|TRBV5-1|.
CASSLAFATQYF
>TRBJ1-2|TRBV30|.
CAWSVGGGYTF
>TRBJ2-3|TRBV7-8|.
CASSTRLASTDTQYF
>TRBJ1-2|TRBV19|.
CASSIQEGQFYGYTF
>TRBJ1-1|TRBV29-1|.
CSVRKGRETEAFF
>TRBJ1-5|TRBV6-5|.
CASSYSGRDSRPQHF
>TRBJ2-5|TRBV7-9|TRBD1
CASSDREGTQYF
>TRBJ1-2|TRBV6-1|TRBD1
CASSEGTGPGYTF
>TRBJ1-2|TRBV6-6|.
CASSYQGDGYTF
>TRBJ2-3|TRBV11-3|.
CASSLSPRSGAWAGDTQYF
>TRBJ1-4|TRBV6-1|.
CASSEALGRDEKLFF
>TRBJ1-5|TRBV7-2|.
CASSPGGAAASNQPQHF
>TRBJ2-1|TRBV6-6|.
CASSTRNEQFF
>TRBJ2-2|TRBV6-6|TRBD1
CASSYGGQGGTGELFF
>TRBJ1-6|TRBV19|.
CASSIVSYNSPLHF
>TRBJ2-2|TRBV6-4|.
CASSDSSDTGELFF
>TRBJ2-3|TRBV7-9|TRBD1
CASSSGTGTTDTQYF
>TRBJ1-1|TRBV19|.
CASSIEIRTEAFF
>TRBJ1-1|TRBV30|.
CAWSPTMTGTEAFF
>TRBJ2-6|TRBV5-6|.
CASSFNAAGANVLTF
>TRBJ2-1|TRBV10-1|TRBD2
CASSDGGSSYNEQFF
>TRBJ1-4|TRBV28|.
CASSLGQKNEKLFF
>TRBJ1-5|TRBV19|.
CASRPIGRLRNQPQHF
>TRBJ2-3|TRBV7-9|.
CAAGDTQYF